Listed here are 23 T cell receptor beta chains from one sample, sequenced in a study of blood T cell repertoires in COVID-19. Some clones are missing from TCRdb's copy, which holds only in-frame ones; the method was immunoSEQ multiplex PCR. The data contain about 130,000 clones, roughly 77% of them singletons. Sequenced sample: peripheral blood. The source is a woman aged 70-85 years with COVID-19, enrolled during active disease.

This chain connects TRBV7-8 to TRBJ1-4, with 9 bases that match TRBD1. Losses at the gene ends were 5 bases for V and 8 bases for J; bases not matched to a gene: 6. Germline CDR1 SGHVS, CDR2 FQNEAQ. This CDR3 has 14 amino acids. The CDR3 DNA is TGTGCCAGCAGCCAGGGACAGGGTGGCGAAAAACTGTTTTTT. Encoded protein: CASSQGQGGEKLFF.

This clone appeared a single time. This sample includes further DNA sequences coding for the same CDR3. V is TRBV5-1 and J is TRBJ2-5; weak D call: TRBD2 (6 bases). The length of the CDR3 is 12 residues. Germline CDR1 and CDR2: SGHRS and YFSETQ. Trimming left V 5 bases short and J 2 bases short, with 7 bases between. Here the CDR3 DNA reads TGCGCCAGCAGGGGACTTCAAGAGACCCAGTACTTC. Translated: CASRGLQETQYF.

The rearrangement links TRBV5-1 to TRBJ1-2; a weak D match, TRBD1 (5 bases). CDR3 length equals 17 residues. Germline V gene sequence: CDR1 SGHRS, CDR2 YFSETQ. V was shortened by 0 bases and J by 7 bases, with 22 bases between the two germline ends. Here the CDR3 reads CASSLDFFSPGKGGYTF. Here the CDR3 DNA reads TGCGCCAGCAGCTTGGATTTTTTCTCTCCAGGGAAGGGTGGCTACACCTTC. The full variable domain, with the rest looked up from reference TRBV5-1 and TRBJ1-2, is KAGVTQTPRYLIKTRGQQVTLSCSPISGHRSVSWYQQTPGQGLQFLFEYFSETQRNKGNFPGRFSGRQFSNSRSEMNVSTLELGDSALYLCASSLDFFSPGKGGYTFGSGTRLTVV.

The chain's CDR3 is CASSLDWGGLRRWGPQHF. In DNA form, the CDR3 reads TGTGCCAGCAGCTTAGATTGGGGCGGCCTACGTCGTTGGGGGCCCCAGCATTTT. V and J are TRBV7-8 and TRBJ1-5, with TRBD1 as a possible D gene (5 bases). V was trimmed by 1 base and J by 9 bases, leaving 25 bases between them. This CDR3 is 18 amino acids long. Looked up from germline, CDR1 is SGHVS and CDR2 is FQNEAQ.

The chain recombines TRBV25-1 with TRBJ2-2; TRBD2 matches at 7 bases. V lost 2 bases to trimming and J lost 3 bases; unmatched junction nucleotides: 0. The CDR3 length is 14 residues. The germline gives CDR1 MGHDK, CDR2 SYGVNS. Here the CDR3 DNA reads TGTGCCAGCAGTGAACGGGGGGACACCGGGGAGCTGTTTTTT. Translation: CASSERGDTGELFF.

V is TRBV11-2 and J is TRBJ1-1; D remains ambiguous. This CDR3 is 18 amino acids long. Trimming stripped 5 bases from V and 2 bases from J, with 24 bases between. From germline, CDR1 is SGHAT and CDR2 FQNNGV. The CDR3 loop reads CASSIYRVPAPRNTEAFF. The CDR3 DNA reads TGTGCCAGCAGCATCTACCGGGTGCCTGCCCCGCGCAACACTGAAGCTTTCTTT.

CDR3 sequence (DNA): TGTGCCAGCATTGGCAGGGGGCCTGGGGCCAACGTCCTGACTTTC. It translates to CASIGRGPGANVLTF. The gene calls are TRBV6-6 and TRBJ2-6; 8 bases map to TRBD1. Germline V gene sequence: CDR1 MNHNY, CDR2 SVGAGI (reference sequence). The length of the CDR3 is 15 residues. Trimming took 7 bases from V and 2 from J; bases not matched to a gene: 4.

This clone occurred once. The chain has TRBV7-9 and TRBJ2-7; TRBD2 is a possible D gene (6 bases). The CDR3 has 14 residues. The V gene's germline CDR1 is SEHNR and CDR2 FQNEAQ (reference sequence). The V gene lost 5 bases and the J gene lost 6 bases, with 17 bases spanning the gap. As DNA, the CDR3 is TGTGCCAGCAGCCGCATGCGACTAGGAGGCGAGCAGTACTTC. Translated, it gives CASSRMRLGGEQYF. The full variable domain, with the rest looked up from reference TRBV7-9 and TRBJ2-7, is DTGVSQNPRHKITKRGQNVTFRCDPISEHNRLYWYRQTLGQGPEFLTYFQNEAQLEKSRLLSDRFSAERPKGSFSTLEIQRTEQGDSAMYLCASSRMRLGGEQYFGPGTRLTVT.

The chain couples TRBV4-1 to TRBJ1-2; 8 bases fit TRBD1. Trimming cost V 0 bases and J 6 bases; bases outside gene matches: 0. Germline V gene data show CDR1 as MGHRA and CDR2 as YSYEKL. This CDR3 has 13 residues. This chain's CDR3 is CASSQEQGDGYTF. CDR3 sequence (DNA): TGCGCCAGCAGCCAAGAACAGGGGGATGGCTACACCTTC.

The rearrangement joins TRBV13 to TRBJ2-3, with 7 bases aligning to TRBD2. Per the germline V gene, CDR1 is PRHDT and CDR2 is FYEKMQ (reference sequence). The trim removed 0 bases at V and 1 base at J, leaving 4 bases unmatched. The CDR3 is 16 residues long. CDR3 loop: CASSLGGGGGTDTQYF. DNA of the CDR3: TGTGCCAGCAGCTTAGGCGGGGGAGGGGGCACAGATACGCAGTATTTT.

V and J are TRBV19 and TRBJ1-6, with 10 bases matching TRBD1. The CDR3 covers 15 residues. V was clipped by 5 bases and J by 7 bases; unmatched bases: 5. CDR1 and CDR2 from the germline V gene are LNHDA and SQIVND (reference sequence). CDR3 nucleotide sequence: TGTGCCAGTAGTCTGGACAGGGGGGACAATTCACCCCTCCACTTT. Translated: CASSLDRGDNSPLHF.

The chain has TRBV3-1 (or the pseudogene TRBV3-2) and TRBJ2-3; D gene ambiguous. Germline V gives CDR1 LGHDT, CDR2 YNNKEL (reference sequence). V lost 0 bases and J 6 bases, leaving 13 bases between the germline ends. CDR3 length equals 15 residues. As DNA, the CDR3 is TGTGCCAGCAGCCAAGATCCGACGGGTGGGGATACGCAGTATTTT. Translating it yields CASSQDPTGGDTQYF.

The genes are TRBV5-5 and TRBJ1-2; TRBD1 matches 7 bases. V lost 0 bases, J lost 4 bases, and 3 bases stayed unmatched. CDR1 is SGHKS and CDR2 is YYEKEE in the germline V gene (reference sequence). The CDR3 contains 14 residues. The CDR3 bases are TGTGCCAGCAGCTTGGGGGACAGTTTCTATGGCTACACCTTC. The encoded protein is CASSLGDSFYGYTF.

The rearrangement links TRBV7-3 to TRBJ1-1; tentatively, D is TRBD1 (5 bases). The germline CDR1 and CDR2 sequences are SGHTA and FQGTGA. V dropped 5 bases and J dropped 3 bases, with 10 bases sitting between them. CDR3 length: 13 amino acids. The CDR3 region has the DNA TGTGCCAGCAGCGGCAGCAGGGACACTGAAGCTTTCTTT. Amino acids: CASSGSRDTEAFF. Complete variable domain (other parts from reference TRBV7-3 and TRBJ1-1): GAGVSQTPSNKVTEKGKYVELRCDPISGHTALYWYRQSLGQGPEFLIYFQGTGAADDSGLPNDRFFAVRPEGSVSTLKIQRTERGDSAVYLCASSGSRDTEAFFGQGTRLTVV.

J is TRBJ2-5 and V is TRBV9, with 8 bases aligning to TRBD2. Germline CDR1 is SGDLS and CDR2 is YYNGEE. This CDR3 has 16 amino acids. V trimming: 0 bases; J trimming: 1 base; junction bases outside the gene matches: 5. This CDR3 reads CASSVGAGGLQETQYF. Here the CDR3 DNA reads TGTGCCAGCAGCGTAGGTGCGGGGGGCCTCCAAGAGACCCAGTACTTC.

The gene calls are TRBV27 and TRBJ2-2; 12 nucleotides match TRBD2. V shed 5 bases and J 3 bases; nucleotides not matched to a gene: 1. The CDR3 is 15 residues long. CDR1 is MNHEY and CDR2 is SMNVEV in the germline V gene (reference sequence). The CDR3 reads CASSTSGGYTGELFF. The CDR3 DNA sequence: TGTGCCAGCAGTACTAGCGGGGGGTACACCGGGGAGCTGTTTTTT.

The chain has TRBV2 and TRBJ2-7; tentatively, D is TRBD1 (6 bases). The CDR3 covers 15 residues. Between the trimmed V and J ends, which lost 5 bases and 3 bases, there was a span of 17 bases. CDR1 SNHLY and CDR2 FYNNEI come from the germline V gene. CDR3 in DNA: TGTGCCAGCAGTCCCAATCCAGGGGCGGACTACGAGCAGTACTTC. Its translation is CASSPNPGADYEQYF.

The rearrangement joins TRBV19 to TRBJ2-7, with TRBD1 matching 9 bases. CDR1 and CDR2 from the germline V gene are LNHDA and SQIVND (reference sequence). This CDR3 spans 15 amino acids. The V gene end was trimmed by 5 bases and the J gene end by 1 base; junction bases not matched to a gene: 6. This CDR3 reads CASSLRTGESYEQYF. The CDR3 DNA sequence: TGTGCCAGTAGTCTCCGGACAGGGGAGTCCTACGAGCAGTACTTC.

This clone was observed once. The chain recombines TRBV5-4 with TRBJ1-5; tentatively, D is TRBD1 (6 bases). The CDR3 runs 16 residues. In germline, CDR1 is SGHNT, CDR2 YYREEE (reference sequence). Trimming took off 4 bases at V and 3 bases at J, with 17 bases between the two ends. DNA for the CDR3: TGTGCCAGCAGCAACCGGGACACCAGCCCCAATCAGCCCCAGCATTTT. Translated, it gives CASSNRDTSPNQPQHF.

The chain has TRBV29-1 and TRBJ1-3; D may be TRBD1 (6 bases). Trimming removed 6 bases at V and 0 bases at J, with 12 bases between. The germline V gene has CDR1 SQVTM and CDR2 ANQGSEA. CDR3 length: 14 residues. The CDR3 here is CSVLGQSSGNTIYF. DNA of the CDR3: TGCAGCGTCCTTGGACAGAGCTCTGGAAACACCATATATTTT.

The chain combines TRBV6-5 with TRBJ2-1; TRBD1 is a possible D gene (5 bases). Germline V lookup: CDR1 MNHEY, CDR2 SVGAGI. Trimming pared 7 bases from V and 10 bases from J, leaving 8 bases between. The CDR3 has 10 amino acids. In DNA form, the CDR3 reads TGTGCCAGCAAGGGGAAGGAGCAGTTCTTC. Its translation: CASKGKEQFF.

The rearrangement links TRBV6-5 to TRBJ2-7; TRBD1 aligns across 11 bases. This CDR3 comprises 13 residues. V was pared by 7 bases and J by 3 bases, with 2 bases of the junction left unmatched. CDR1 and CDR2 from the germline V gene are MNHEY and SVGAGI. The CDR3 nucleotides read TGTGCCAGCAAGGGGACAGGGGGCTACGAGCAGTACTTC. Translating it yields CASKGTGGYEQYF.

This clone was seen only once. This chain uses TRBV7-9 with TRBJ1-1, with TRBD1 identical over 7 bases. This CDR3 contains 13 residues. The ends lost 8 bases at V and 3 bases at J; junction bases unmatched: 6. From germline, CDR1 is SEHNR and CDR2 FQNEAQ (reference sequence). The CDR3 protein is CASGDSGDTEAFF. The CDR3 DNA follows: TGTGCCAGCGGGGACAGTGGGGACACTGAAGCTTTCTTT.